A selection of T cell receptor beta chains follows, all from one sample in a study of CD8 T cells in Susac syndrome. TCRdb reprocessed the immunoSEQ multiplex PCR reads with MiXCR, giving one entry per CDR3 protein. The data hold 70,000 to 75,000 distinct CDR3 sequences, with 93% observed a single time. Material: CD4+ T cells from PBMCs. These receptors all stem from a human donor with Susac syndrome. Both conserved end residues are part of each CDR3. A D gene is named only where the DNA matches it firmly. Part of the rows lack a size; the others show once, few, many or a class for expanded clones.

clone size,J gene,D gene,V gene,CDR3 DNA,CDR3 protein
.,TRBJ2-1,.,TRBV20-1,TGCAGTGCTTCCGATCCGACTAGTAATTCCGATGAGCAGTTCTTC,CSASDPTSNSDEQFF
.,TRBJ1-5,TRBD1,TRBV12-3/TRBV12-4,TGTGCCAGCAGTTCCGGGACAGGGGGCCATCAGCCCCAGCATTTT,CASSSGTGGHQPQHF
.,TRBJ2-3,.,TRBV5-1,TGCGCCAGCAGCTTGGGGTGGGACACAGATACGCAGTATTTT,CASSLGWDTDTQYF
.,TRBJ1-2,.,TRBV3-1,TGTGCCAGCAGCCCCCGGGGCGACTATGGCTACACCTTC,CASSPRGDYGYTF
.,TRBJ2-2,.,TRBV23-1,TGCGCCAGCAGTCAATCAGGAGGGAACACCGGGGAGCTGTTTTTT,CASSQSGGNTGELFF
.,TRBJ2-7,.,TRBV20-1,TGCAGTGCCCTTGACAGTAACTACGAGCAGTACTTC,CSALDSNYEQYF
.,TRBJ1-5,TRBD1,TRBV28,TGTGCCAGCAGAAAGACAGGGGGCAATCAGCCCCAGCATTTT,CASRKTGGNQPQHF
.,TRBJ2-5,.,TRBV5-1,TGCGCCAGCAGCTTGGTAGACGCCCAGGGACAAGAGACCCAGTACTTC,CASSLVDAQGQETQYF
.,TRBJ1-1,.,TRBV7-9,TGTGCCAGCAGCTTACCCCAGACTGAAGCTTTCTTT,CASSLPQTEAFF
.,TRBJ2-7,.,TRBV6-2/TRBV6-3,TGTGCCAGCAGTTACTCTAGCAGGGTCGGCGAGCAGTACTTC,CASSYSSRVGEQYF
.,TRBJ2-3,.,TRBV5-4,TGTGCCAGCAGCTTGGTCACAGATACGCAGTATTTT,CASSLVTDTQYF
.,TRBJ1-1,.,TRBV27,TGTGCCAGCAGTTCGGGATCAGCGGGGCAGGCTGAAGCTTTCTTT,CASSSGSAGQAEAFF
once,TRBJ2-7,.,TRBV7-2,TGTGCCAGCAGGGGGAGGGGGACGGTATCCTACGAGCAGTACTTC,CASRGRGTVSYEQYF
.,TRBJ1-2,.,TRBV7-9,TGTGCCAGCAGCTTAGCCGGACGGGGAGGAGGCTACACCTTC,CASSLAGRGGGYTF
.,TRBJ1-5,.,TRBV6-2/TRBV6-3,TGTGCCAGCAGTTACGATATTTGGGGGCATCAGCCCCAGCATTTT,CASSYDIWGHQPQHF
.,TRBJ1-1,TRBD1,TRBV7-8,TGTGCCAGCAGCTTACGCCAGGGACAGGGGGACACTGAAGCTTTCTTT,CASSLRQGQGDTEAFF
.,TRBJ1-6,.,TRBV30,TGTGCCTGGATTCAAGGGGGATCCTATAATTCACCCCTCCACTTT,CAWIQGGSYNSPLHF
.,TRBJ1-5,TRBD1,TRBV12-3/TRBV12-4,TGTGCCAGCAGTTTCCTTACAGGGGTCCAGCCCCAGCATTTT,CASSFLTGVQPQHF
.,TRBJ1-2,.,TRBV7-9,TGTGCCAGCAGCTTACTAAACGAGCAGGCTAGCTATGGCTACACCTTC,CASSLLNEQASYGYTF
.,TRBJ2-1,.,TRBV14,TGTGCCAGCAGCCCCCGTAGAGTAGGGATAAAAAGCTCCTACAATGAGCAGTTCTTC,CASSPRRVGIKSSYNEQFF
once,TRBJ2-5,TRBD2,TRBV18,TGTGCCAGCTCACCAATGGCGGGGGGGCTCACGAAGACCCAGTACTTC,CASSPMAGGLTKTQYF
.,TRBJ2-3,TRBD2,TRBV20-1,TGCAGTGCTGGGGAAGAGCGGGGGGTCCCCTATGGATTTAGCACAGATACGCAGTATTTT,CSAGEERGVPYGFSTDTQYF
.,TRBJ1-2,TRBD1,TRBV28,TGTGCCAGCACCCCCGGAGGGGGCAACTATGGCTACACCTTC,CASTPGGGNYGYTF
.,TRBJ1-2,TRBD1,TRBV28,TGTGCCAGCTTGGATCCGGGACAGGGGAACTATGGCTACACCTTC,CASLDPGQGNYGYTF
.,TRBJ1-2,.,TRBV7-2,TGTGCCAGCAGCTTTAGCAGGGGCACCTATGGCTACACCTTC,CASSFSRGTYGYTF
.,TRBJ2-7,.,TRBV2,TGTGCCAGCAGTGGAGGTCCAGGGAACTACGAGCAGTACTTC,CASSGGPGNYEQYF
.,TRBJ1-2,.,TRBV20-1,TGCAGTGCTAGATCTGACAGAAACTATGGCTACACCTTC,CSARSDRNYGYTF
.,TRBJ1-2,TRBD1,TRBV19,TGTGCCAGTAGTATCGCCGGGACAGGGCTCTATGGCTACACCTTC,CASSIAGTGLYGYTF
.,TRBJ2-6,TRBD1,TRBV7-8,TGTGCCAGCAGCCACCGGGACAGGGGACTTTCTGGGGCCAACGTCCTGACTTTC,CASSHRDRGLSGANVLTF
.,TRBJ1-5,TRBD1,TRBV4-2,TGTGCCAGCAGGCCAGGGGGGGATGACAATCAGCCCCAGCATTTT,CASRPGGDDNQPQHF
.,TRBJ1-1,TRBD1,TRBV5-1,TGCGCCAGCAGCAAAGACAGGGGGCTGAACACTGAAGCTTTCTTT,CASSKDRGLNTEAFF
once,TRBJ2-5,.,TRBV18,TGTGCCAGCTCACAGCCCAGGTCGGCCCAAGAGACCCAGTACTTC,CASSQPRSAQETQYF
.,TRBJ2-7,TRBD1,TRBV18,TGTGCCAGCTCACCTCTTGGACAGGGAGCCTACGAGCAGTACTTC,CASSPLGQGAYEQYF
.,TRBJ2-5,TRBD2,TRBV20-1,TGCAGTGCTCGTAGCGGGGGGACTATTCAAGAGACCCAGTACTTC,CSARSGGTIQETQYF
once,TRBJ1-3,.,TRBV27,TGTGCCAGCAGTCCCTCCAGGGACTCTGGAAACACCATATATTTT,CASSPSRDSGNTIYF
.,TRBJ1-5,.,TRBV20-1,TGCAGTGCTTCGCGAAGAGGCATTAATCAGCCCCAGCATTTT,CSASRRGINQPQHF
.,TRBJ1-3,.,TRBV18,TGTGCCAGCTCACCTACGGAGACGAGAGCCACCATATATTTT,CASSPTETRATIYF
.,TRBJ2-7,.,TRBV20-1,TGCTGTGCTAGCCCTTCTTGGGGCCCTAGTACGTACGAGCAGTACTTC,CCASPSWGPSTYEQYF
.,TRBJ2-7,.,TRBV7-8,TGTGCCAGCAGCTTAGCGGAGGAGGGGACCGGCTACGAGCAGTACTTC,CASSLAEEGTGYEQYF
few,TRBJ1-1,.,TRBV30,TGTGCCTGGAGACCAGGGAGGGGGGGGACTGAAGCTTTCTTT,CAWRPGRGGTEAFF
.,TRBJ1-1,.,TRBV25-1,TGTGCCAGCAGTGCGAACTTGGTCGTGAACACTGAAGCTTTCTTT,CASSANLVVNTEAFF
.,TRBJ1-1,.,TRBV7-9,TGTGCCAGCAGCTTCTATTCAGGGGTGAGGGGTTCTGAAGCTTTCTTT,CASSFYSGVRGSEAFF
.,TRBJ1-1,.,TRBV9,TGTGCCAGCAGTCTCAACGGGCAAACGCGAACTGAAGCTTTCTTT,CASSLNGQTRTEAFF
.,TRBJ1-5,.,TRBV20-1,TGCAGTGCAACCCAGGTAGCGGGCAATCAGCCCCAGCATTTT,CSATQVAGNQPQHF
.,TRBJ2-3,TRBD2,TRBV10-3,TGTGCCATCAGTGCGAACGGAGGGCAGCGGGGCGCAGATACGCAGTATTTT,CAISANGGQRGADTQYF
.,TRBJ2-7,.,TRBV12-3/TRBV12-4,TGTGCCAGCAGTTTTTCTCTCCTTGGGGAACTGTACTTC,CASSFSLLGELYF
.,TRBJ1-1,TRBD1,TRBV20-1,TGCAGTGCTAGAGAGTACAGGGGCTTGAACACTGAAGCCTTCTTT,CSAREYRGLNTEAFF
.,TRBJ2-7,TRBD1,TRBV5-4,TGTGCCAGCAGCCCTACAGGGGGCTGGAACGAGCAGTACTTC,CASSPTGGWNEQYF
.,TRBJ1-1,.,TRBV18,TGTGCCAGCTCAATGAACACTGAAGCTTTCTTT,CASSMNTEAFF
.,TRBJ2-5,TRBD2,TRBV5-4,TGTGCCAGCAGCTTAGGGACTAGCGGGGGCCAAGAGACCCAGTACTTC,CASSLGTSGGQETQYF
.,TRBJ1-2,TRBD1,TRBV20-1,TGCAGTGCTAGAGGTCCCCGGGACAGGGGTAACTATGGCTACACCTTC,CSARGPRDRGNYGYTF
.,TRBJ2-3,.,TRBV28,TGTGCCAGCAGTTGGGCCCGAAGCACAGATACGCAGTATTTT,CASSWARSTDTQYF
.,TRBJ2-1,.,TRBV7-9,TGTGCCAGCAGCTTCATAGGGGGGAATGAGCAGTTCTTC,CASSFIGGNEQFF